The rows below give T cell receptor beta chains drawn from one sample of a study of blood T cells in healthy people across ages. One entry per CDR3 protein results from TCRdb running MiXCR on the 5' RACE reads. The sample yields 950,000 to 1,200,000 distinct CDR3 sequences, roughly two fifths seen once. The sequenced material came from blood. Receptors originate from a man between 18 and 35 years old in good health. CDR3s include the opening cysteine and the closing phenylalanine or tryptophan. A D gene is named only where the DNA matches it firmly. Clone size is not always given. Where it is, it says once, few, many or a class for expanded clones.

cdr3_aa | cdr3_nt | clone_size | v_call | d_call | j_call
CASSPRTGDPDTQYF | TGTGCCAGCAGCCCGCGGACCGGGGATCCGGATACGCAGTATTTT | few | TRBV9 | NA | TRBJ2-3
CAWSVYNEQFF | TGTGCCTGGAGTGTGTACAATGAGCAGTTCTTC | few | TRBV30 | NA | TRBJ2-1
CSARDIVKGRGNEQFF | TGCAGTGCTAGAGATATAGTAAAGGGAAGGGGGAATGAGCAGTTCTTC | NA | TRBV20-1 | NA | TRBJ2-1
CASTKYPSGRPNTEAFF | TGTGCCAGCACTAAATATCCATCGGGACGGCCGAACACTGAAGCTTTCTTT | few | TRBV6-2/TRBV6-3 | NA | TRBJ1-1
CASSQDLGELFF | TGTGCCAGCAGCCAAGATCTCGGGGAGCTGTTTTTT | NA | TRBV4-2 | NA | TRBJ2-2
CSARERRLEGNIQYF | TGCAGTGCTAGAGAAAGGAGACTAGAAGGAAACATTCAGTACTTC | NA | TRBV20-1 | NA | TRBJ2-4
CASSDSAFSTDTQYF | TGTGCCAGCAGTGACTCAGCTTTTAGCACAGATACGCAGTATTTT | NA | TRBV6-4 | NA | TRBJ2-3
CASSSRGLGNQPQHF | TGTGCCAGCAGTTCCCGGGGCTTGGGGAATCAGCCCCAGCATTTT | NA | TRBV12-3/TRBV12-4 | NA | TRBJ1-5
CASTYRQGNEQFF | TGTGCCAGCACCTACCGACAGGGCAATGAGCAGTTCTTC | NA | TRBV6-1 | TRBD1 | TRBJ2-1
CASSLRQGSNSPLHF | TGTGCCAGCAGCTTAAGGCAGGGCTCAAATTCACCCCTCCACTTT | NA | TRBV7-8 | NA | TRBJ1-6
CASSTAQGNPYNEQFF | TGTGCCAGCTCCACTGCGCAGGGGAATCCCTACAATGAGCAGTTCTTC | NA | TRBV27 | NA | TRBJ2-1
CASSISGSYGYTF | TGTGCCAGTAGTATATCGGGATCCTATGGCTACACCTTC | NA | TRBV19 | NA | TRBJ1-2
CASSYLLGYGYTF | TGTGCCAGCAGCTACCTCCTGGGCTATGGCTACACCTTC | NA | TRBV7-2 | NA | TRBJ1-2
CASGTGISTDTQYF | TGTGCTAGTGGTACCGGAATTAGCACAGATACGCAGTATTTT | NA | TRBV12-5 | NA | TRBJ2-3
CASSSETGANVLTF | TGCGCCAGCAGCTCGGAGACTGGGGCCAACGTCCTGACTTTC | NA | TRBV5-1 | NA | TRBJ2-6
CSAIPSGETQFF | TGCAGTGCTATCCCCTCGGGGGAGACCCAGTTCTTC | NA | TRBV20-1 | NA | TRBJ2-1
CASSGVGGGNTQYF | TGTGCCAGCAGCGGGGTCGGTGGTGGAAATACGCAGTATTTT | NA | TRBV9 | NA | TRBJ2-3
CSVWVRNTEAFF | TGCAGCGTTTGGGTCAGAAACACTGAAGCTTTCTTT | NA | TRBV29-1 | NA | TRBJ1-1
CSVGAAGQGADEQYF | TGCAGCGTCGGCGCCGCGGGACAGGGGGCCGACGAGCAGTACTTC | NA | TRBV29-1 | TRBD1 | TRBJ2-7
CASSSSILGRLADDEQFF | TGTGCCAGCAGCTCAAGTATTTTGGGAAGACTAGCAGACGATGAGCAGTTCTTC | few | TRBV14 | TRBD2 | TRBJ2-1
CASSAVAGSYEQYF | TGCGCCAGCAGCGCTGTAGCCGGCTCCTACGAGCAGTACTTC | few | TRBV5-1 | NA | TRBJ2-7
CTSSQDGTGGLAFF | TGTACCAGCAGCCAAGACGGGACAGGGGGCTTAGCTTTCTTT | NA | TRBV3-1 | TRBD1 | TRBJ1-1
CASSLGGTSGNTIYF | TGTGCCAGCAGTTTAGGCGGCACCTCTGGAAACACCATATATTTT | few | TRBV28 | NA | TRBJ1-3
CASSLFDEQFF | TGTGCCAGCAGTTTATTTGATGAGCAGTTCTTC | few | TRBV12-3/TRBV12-4 | NA | TRBJ2-1
CAISENWDRGNTEAFF | TGTGCCATCAGTGAGAATTGGGACAGGGGGAACACTGAAGCTTTCTTT | NA | TRBV10-3 | TRBD1 | TRBJ1-1
CASSLDVGPRAKGYTF | TGTGCCAGCAGCTTAGACGTGGGACCAAGGGCGAAGGGCTACACCTTC | NA | TRBV7-2 | NA | TRBJ1-2
CASSLSGARGNTIYF | TGTGCCAGCAGTTTATCGGGGGCACGGGGAAACACCATATATTTT | NA | TRBV27 | NA | TRBJ1-3
CASSRRGTAENIQYF | TGCGCCAGCAGCCGGAGGGGGACGGCTGAAAACATTCAGTACTTC | NA | TRBV4-3 | NA | TRBJ2-4
CASSQEGVGGEKLFF | TGCGCCAGCAGCCAAGAAGGGGTGGGTGGTGAAAAACTGTTTTTT | NA | TRBV4-3 | NA | TRBJ1-4
CASGQESGDEQFF | TGCGCCAGCGGCCAAGAAAGTGGGGATGAGCAGTTCTTC | NA | TRBV4-3 | NA | TRBJ2-1
CSAGGSGIYSNQPQHF | TGCAGTGCTGGAGGGTCGGGAATTTATAGCAATCAGCCCCAGCATTTT | few | TRBV20-1 | NA | TRBJ1-5
CASSQVAGENTGELFF | TGTGCCAGCAGCCAAGTAGCGGGGGAGAACACCGGGGAGCTGTTTTTT | NA | TRBV4-2 | TRBD2 | TRBJ2-2
CASSLDPWETQYF | TGTGCCAGCAGCTTAGATCCCTGGGAGACCCAGTACTTC | NA | TRBV7-9 | NA | TRBJ2-5
CASSLGLGDPDTQYF | TGTGCCAGCAGCTTGGGACTAGGGGACCCTGATACGCAGTATTTT | NA | TRBV5-4 | NA | TRBJ2-3
CASSQGQVNTEAFF | TGTGCCAGCAGTCAGGGACAGGTGAACACTGAAGCTTTCTTT | many | TRBV6-5 | TRBD1 | TRBJ1-1
CSARDGRRVNTEAFF | TGTAGTGCTAGAGATGGCAGACGGGTGAACACTGAAGCTTTCTTT | NA | TRBV20-1 | NA | TRBJ1-1
CASSGTENTEAFF | TGCGCCAGCAGCGGGACAGAAAACACTGAAGCTTTCTTT | many | TRBV5-1 | TRBD1 | TRBJ1-1
CASSDGVTGELFF | TGTGCCAGCAGTGACGGAGTCACCGGGGAGCTGTTTTTT | NA | TRBV6-6 | NA | TRBJ2-2
CASSQATGGNEKLFF | TGTGCCAGCAGCCAGGCAACAGGGGGCAATGAAAAACTGTTTTTT | NA | TRBV4-2 | TRBD1 | TRBJ1-4
CASRTQDPGYGYTF | TGCGCCAGCAGGACACAGGATCCGGGCTATGGCTACACCTTC | NA | TRBV5-1 | NA | TRBJ1-2
CASSQDTQGVGGYTF | TGCGCCAGCAGCCAAGATACGCAAGGCGTGGGAGGCTACACCTTC | few | TRBV4-3 | NA | TRBJ1-2
CASSLRASRAGNEQFF | TGTGCCAGCAGCTTACGGGCATCCAGGGCGGGCAATGAGCAGTTCTTC | once | TRBV7-2 | NA | TRBJ2-1
CASSFGRGGTQYF | TGTGCCAGCAGTTTCGGCAGGGGGGGGACCCAGTACTTC | NA | TRBV27 | NA | TRBJ2-5
CAWRDKIIPNEKLFF | TGTGCCTGGCGGGACAAGATCATCCCTAATGAAAAACTGTTTTTT | NA | TRBV30 | NA | TRBJ1-4
CASTSQTVSSGANVLTF | TGTGCCAGCACCTCGCAGACGGTGTCATCTGGGGCCAACGTCCTGACTTTC | few | TRBV13 | NA | TRBJ2-6
CASSFTGVSPLHF | TGCGCCAGCAGCTTTACAGGGGTATCACCCCTCCACTTT | few | TRBV5-1 | TRBD1 | TRBJ1-6
CASSYSSAGFNYGYTF | TGTGCCAGCAGTTACTCGTCGGCAGGGTTTAACTATGGCTACACCTTC | NA | TRBV6-6 | NA | TRBJ1-2
CASSDGGQGFEAFF | TGTGCCAGCAGCGACGGGGGACAGGGGTTTGAAGCTTTCTTT | NA | TRBV9 | TRBD1 | TRBJ1-1
CSRSGGRSSYNEQFF | TGCAGCCGAAGCGGGGGGAGGAGCTCCTACAATGAGCAGTTCTTC | NA | TRBV20-1 | TRBD2 | TRBJ2-1
CASSGQAGYADTQYF | TGTGCCAGCAGCGGCCAAGCGGGATATGCAGATACGCAGTATTTT | NA | TRBV9 | TRBD2 | TRBJ2-3